This entry lists 5 T cell receptor beta chains sequenced from one sample in a study of T cell responses to AZD1222 COVID-19 vaccine. Measured with immunoSEQ multiplex PCR; TCRdb has only the in-frame clones, and not every one. This sample has roughly 100,000 clones, with roughly 87% found just once. Sequencing was performed on peripheral blood, taken on day 0 of AZD1222 vaccination. The receptors here all came from an adult in good health.

As to this clone: A read error may be the cause here, since a much bigger clone is one base away. This specimen includes other DNA sequences encoding the same CDR3. The rearrangement joins TRBV28 to TRBJ2-7; D not certain. The CDR3 runs to 11 residues. V was clipped by 4 bases and J by 1 base, with 2 bases between them. Germline CDR1 reads MDHEN; CDR2 reads SYDVKM. The CDR3: CASSSSYEQYF. CDR3 nucleotides: TGTGCCAGCAGTTCATCCTACGAGCAGTACTTC. Complete variable domain (other parts from reference TRBV28 and TRBJ2-7): DVKVTQSSRYLVKRTGEKVFLECVQDMDHENMFWYRQDPGLGLRLIYFSYDVKMKEKGDIPEGYSVSREKKERFSLILESASTNQTSMYLCASSSSYEQYFGPGTRLTVT.

V and J are TRBV28 and TRBJ1-5; TRBD1 might be the D (5 bases). The V and J ends lost 2 bases and 4 bases respectively, with 9 bases between them. Germline CDR1 is MDHEN and CDR2 is SYDVKM. This CDR3 is built from 14 residues. The CDR3 DNA reads as TGTGCCAGCAGTTTACAGGGTAGGAATCAGCCCCAGCATTTT. Residues: CASSLQGRNQPQHF.

CDR3 loop: CASSEAAGSSYEQYF. In DNA, the CDR3 is TGTGCCAGCAGTGAAGCGGCCGGGAGCTCCTACGAGCAGTACTTC. This chain connects TRBV6-1 to TRBJ2-7; D is possibly TRBD2 (6 bases). This CDR3 has 15 amino acids. Deletions cut 0 bases from V and 0 bases from J, with 9 bases between. Per the germline V gene, CDR1 is MNHNS and CDR2 is SASEGT.

The CDR3 reads CASSPLQGEEQYF. For the CDR3, the DNA is TGTGCCAGCTCACCACTACAGGGAGAGGAGCAGTACTTC. V is TRBV18 and J is TRBJ2-7, with TRBD1 as a possible D gene (6 bases). Trimming took 1 base from V and 7 from J, leaving 11 bases between them. There are 13 residues in the CDR3. Germline-derived CDR1 and CDR2 are KGHSH and LQKENI.

The chain joins TRBV12-3 or TRBV12-4 to TRBJ2-1; no definite D call. This CDR3 contains 13 residues. Trimming pared 3 bases from V and 6 bases from J, leaving 9 bases between. Written as DNA, the CDR3 is TGTGCCAGCAGTTTGATCTTTCTCAATGAGCAGTTCTTC. Its protein is CASSLIFLNEQFF.